By share, the clone carrying this TCR beta chain counts as large. V dropped 0 bases and J dropped 0; count of bases not matched to a gene: 8. This CDR3 contains 18 residues. Germline assignment: CDR1 MNHEY and CDR2 SVGAGI. Peripheral blood genomic DNA, not sorted cells or RNA, was the template. Rearranged V-D-J TRB sequences were amplified with a mixed TRB-A/B primer pool. TCRdb recomputed calls from the multiplex PCR reads with MiXCR, one row per CDR3 protein. The sample consists of over 1,300 distinct CDR3 sequences, less than 25% of them appearing once. The data were obtained in a study of T cell repertoires in aging, cancer and after chemotherapy.

V gene TRBV6-5 combines with J gene TRBJ1-3; 7 nucleotides agree with TRBD1. This sequence originates from a human donor with a solid tumor. Specimen: blood. The CDR3 sequence is CASSYSRDSLISGNTIYF. DNA of the CDR3: TGTGCCAGCAGTTACTCCCGGGACAGCCTCATCTCTGGAAACACCATATATTTT.